This TCR beta chain was identified in a study of Ad26.COV2.S vaccination and SARS-CoV-2 variants. For the study at large: Each vaccinee took Ad26.COV2.S intramuscularly, once or twice 56 days apart.

Only in-frame clones appear in the TCRdb table, and some are missing; sequencing was by immunoSEQ multiplex PCR. Of fewer than 800,000 clones in the sample, 89% were seen once. Treatment reported: over 15 received Ad26.COV2.S at low or high dose, single or two shots; about 5 received placebo; per-sample allocation not given. Repertoires come from day 63 after the first vaccine or placebo injection. Based in Boston, the donor was an adult of 18-55 years. Participants' vaccine, an Ad26 vector, delivered Wuhan-strain SARS-CoV-2 spike. Germline CDR1 SEHNR, CDR2 FQNEAQ (reference sequence). Between the trimmed V and J ends, which lost 5 bases and 0 bases, there was a span of 11 bases. The CDR3 is made up of 14 amino acids. Study-level results: It was reported that spike-specific CD8+ and CD4+ T cell responses were substantially broad after vaccination.

Regarding this clone: Its antigen is currently unknown.

Source: peripheral blood, taken in a trial of Ad26.COV2.S vaccine versus placebo. The rearrangement links TRBV7-9 to TRBJ2-7; D is unresolved. This receptor was obtained from a person aged 18-65 years who received the Ad26.COV2.S COVID-19 vaccine or a placebo. The CDR3 reads CASSEGSNSYEQYF. The CDR3 nucleotides read TGTGCCAGCAGCGAAGGAAGTAACTCCTACGAGCAGTACTTC.